This is a list of T cell receptor beta chains from one sample in a study of blood T cell repertoires in COVID-19. Some clones are missing from TCRdb's copy, which holds only in-frame ones; the method was immunoSEQ multiplex PCR. The sample records about 68,000 clones, more than 60% being singletons. Specimen: peripheral blood. These receptors came from a human donor in a cohort sampled during active COVID-19. Each CDR3 is given with its conserved first and last residue. D genes are given only for firm matches. For some rows the clone size is stated as once, few or many, or as a class when expanded; others skip it.

NA TRBJ1-2 TRBV27 TRBD1 TGTGCCAGCAGTTTATCGCTGACAGGGGAGGTGGGTGGCTACACCTTC CASSLSLTGEVGGYTF
NA TRBJ1-5 TRBV28 NA TGTGCCAGCATGCAGGGTGGGTATCAGCCCCAGCATTTT CASMQGGYQPQHF
NA TRBJ2-1 TRBV6-5 TRBD2 TGTGCCAGCAGCATCTGGGGGGGTGAGCAGTTCTTC CASSIWGGEQFF
NA TRBJ1-4 TRBV7-2 NA TGTGCCAGCAGCCAACAGGGTACCACTAATGAAAAACTGTTTTTT CASSQQGTTNEKLFF
NA TRBJ2-1 TRBV5-4 TRBD2 TGTGCCAGCAGCTTGGACAGCGGGAGCTACAATGAGCAGTTCTTC CASSLDSGSYNEQFF
NA TRBJ2-1 TRBV28 TRBD1 TGTGCCAGCAGTTCGGACAGGGGAGGACGCAATGAGCAGTTCTTC CASSSDRGGRNEQFF
NA TRBJ1-3 TRBV24-1 NA TGTGCCACCAGTGATTTAAGGCAGACATCTGGAAACACCATATATTTT CATSDLRQTSGNTIYF
NA TRBJ1-3 TRBV4-1 NA TGCGCCAGCAGCCAAGAACGAGGAGCGGGAAACACCATATATTTT CASSQERGAGNTIYF
NA TRBJ2-5 TRBV28 TRBD1 TGTGCCAGCAGTAGTACAGGGGGCCAAGAGACCCAGTACTTC CASSSTGGQETQYF
NA TRBJ2-2 TRBV5-6 NA TGTGCCAGCAGCCCCGCCCAGGGATACGGGGAGCTGTTTTTT CASSPAQGYGELFF
NA TRBJ1-1 TRBV4-3 NA TGCGCCAGCAGCCAAGAGCGGGGGGCTGCCACTGAAGCTTTCTTT CASSQERGAATEAFF
NA TRBJ1-1 TRBV28 NA TGTGCCAGCAGTCCCACATTACCCAACACTGAAGCTTTCTTT CASSPTLPNTEAFF
NA TRBJ2-1 TRBV4-1 TRBD2 TGCGCCAGCAGCCAACTAGCGGGGGTCAACAATGAGCAGTTCTTC CASSQLAGVNNEQFF
many TRBJ1-1 TRBV19 NA TGTGCCAGTAGTTCTCAGGGGAACACTGAAGCTTTCTTT CASSSQGNTEAFF
NA TRBJ2-5 TRBV7-9 NA TGTGCCAGCAGCTTAGGGCAGGTCCAAGAGACCCAGTACTTC CASSLGQVQETQYF
NA TRBJ2-2 TRBV11-2 NA TGTGCCAGCAGCTGGAGCCGAGGCACCGGGGAGCTGTTTTTT CASSWSRGTGELFF
NA TRBJ1-5 TRBV6-5 TRBD1 TGTGCCAGCAGTTCGACAGGGGGACAGCCCCAGCATTTT CASSSTGGQPQHF
NA TRBJ2-7 TRBV5-1 TRBD1 TGCGCCAGCAGCTTAGGACAGGGGGCCGACGAGCAGTACTTC CASSLGQGADEQYF
NA TRBJ2-2 TRBV7-2 TRBD1 TGTGCCAGCAGCCCGAGGACAGGGAGCGGCACCGGGGAGCTGTTTTTT CASSPRTGSGTGELFF
NA TRBJ2-1 TRBV6-2/TRBV6-3 TRBD2 TGTGCCAGCAGTTACTCGGTAGCGGGAGTTCATAATGAGCAGTTCTTC CASSYSVAGVHNEQFF
NA TRBJ2-7 TRBV6-4 TRBD1 TGTGCCAGCAACCTTAGGGACAGGGGGTTTCCCTACGAGCAGTACTTC CASNLRDRGFPYEQYF
NA TRBJ2-3 TRBV15 NA TGTGCCACCAGCAGTCTAGACGGTTCAGATACGCAGTATTTT CATSSLDGSDTQYF
NA TRBJ2-3 TRBV5-6 NA TGTGCCAGCAGCCGCCTGGCACAGGGACACACGGATACGCAGTATTTT CASSRLAQGHTDTQYF
NA TRBJ2-5 TRBV19 TRBD1 TGTGCCAGTAGAAGGACAGGGGGTTTAGAGACCCAGTACTTC CASRRTGGLETQYF
NA TRBJ2-4 TRBV11-2 NA TGTGCCAGCAGCTTAGCACAGAACCAGTACTTC CASSLAQNQYF
NA TRBJ2-7 TRBV2 NA TGTGCCAGCAGTGTGACAGGAAAGGGCTACGAGCAGTACTTC CASSVTGKGYEQYF
NA TRBJ2-7 TRBV5-1 TRBD2 TGCGCCAGCAGCTGGGGGACTAGCGGATCCTACGAGCAGTACTTC CASSWGTSGSYEQYF
NA TRBJ1-6 TRBV27 TRBD1 TGTGCCAGCCGGACAGGCGCAAATTCACCCCTCCACTTT CASRTGANSPLHF
NA TRBJ2-3 TRBV30 TRBD2 TGTGCCTTGACTAGCGGGGTGGATACGCAGTATTTT CALTSGVDTQYF
NA TRBJ1-4 TRBV18 NA TGTGCCAGCTCACCACAGAGTGAAAAACTGTTTTTT CASSPQSEKLFF
NA TRBJ2-2 TRBV4-1 TRBD2 TGCGCCAGCAGCCACATCGCCCAGCGGGAGAAAAACACCGGGGAGCTGTTTTTT CASSHIAQREKNTGELFF
NA TRBJ2-5 TRBV28 TRBD2 TGTGCCAGCAGTTACCCCATTACCCCCGGGGGGAGGGAGACCCAGTACTTC CASSYPITPGGRETQYF
NA TRBJ2-3 TRBV5-1 NA TGCGCCAGCAGCTCGACAGCTAATACGCAGTATTTT CASSSTANTQYF
NA TRBJ2-1 TRBV6-5 TRBD2 TGTGCCAGCGGGACTAGGAGTAGCTCCTACAATGAGCAGTTCTTC CASGTRSSSYNEQFF
NA TRBJ2-7 TRBV5-1 NA TGCGCCAGCAGCTTTGGGCAGGGGGAGCAGTACTTC CASSFGQGEQYF
once TRBJ2-2 TRBV19 TRBD2 TGTGCCAGTAGAGGACTAGCGGGAGGTCCGGGCACCGGGGAGCTGTTTTTT CASRGLAGGPGTGELFF
NA TRBJ2-1 TRBV2 NA TGTGCCAGCAGACAGAACCTTGGGAATGAGCAGTTCTTC CASRQNLGNEQFF
NA TRBJ1-5 TRBV30 TRBD1 TGTGCCTGGAAAAAGCCGGGACAGGCAGATCAGCCCCAGCATTTT CAWKKPGQADQPQHF
NA TRBJ1-2 TRBV28 NA TGTGCCAGCAGTTTACTGTCAGGGGCTAACTATGGCTACACCTTC CASSLLSGANYGYTF
NA TRBJ1-4 TRBV19 TRBD1 TGTGCCAGTAGTGCACAGGGGGAGGACGAAAAACTGTTTTTT CASSAQGEDEKLFF
NA TRBJ1-3 TRBV3-1/TRBV3-2 NA TGTGCCAGCAGCCAAACAGTCTCTGGAAACACCATATATTTT CASSQTVSGNTIYF
NA TRBJ2-7 TRBV3-1/TRBV3-2 TRBD2 TGTGCCAGCAGCCAAGAACTAGCGGGAGATAGCTCCTACGAGCAGTACTTC CASSQELAGDSSYEQYF
NA TRBJ2-3 TRBV6-5 TRBD1 TGTGCCAGCACCGGGACAGGGTACACAGATACGCAGTATTTT CASTGTGYTDTQYF
few TRBJ1-3 TRBV7-6 NA TGTGCCAGCAGTCAGACAGTCTCTGGAAACACCATATATTTT CASSQTVSGNTIYF
once TRBJ1-1 TRBV2 TRBD1 TGTGCCAGCAACCCGCAGGGGGTAGTGACTGAAGCTTTCTTT CASNPQGVVTEAFF